This T cell receptor (beta chain) emerged from a study of control samples from healthy donors and cancer patients. CDR1 is MGHRA and CDR2 is YSYEKL in the germline V gene. V lost 1 base to trimming and J lost 3 bases, with 4 bases between them. This CDR3 has 13 residues. Sequencing used immunoSEQ multiplex PCR; TCRdb keeps in-frame clones, though not all of them. The sample holds fewer than 85,000 clones; 75% to 90% are singletons and the top ten take more than 7%. This clonotype originated in a man aged 50 to 59 in good health. The sequenced sample was blood. V gene TRBV4-1 combines with J gene TRBJ1-3; D gene uncertain. As DNA, the CDR3 is TGCGCCAGCAGCCAAGTCGGTGGAAACACCATATATTTT. It specifies CASSQVGGNTIYF.